This T cell receptor (beta chain) was recovered during a study of blood T cells in healthy people across ages. There are a few counts of this clonotype. Looked up from germline, CDR1 is SGHVS and CDR2 is FNYEAQ. The V end was cut by 5 bases, the J end by 0 bases, with 13 bases between. This CDR3 is built from 15 residues. Using a J-beta primer mix together with a sample-barcoded 5' primer, a second PCR was run for about 7 to 12 cycles. TCRdb processed the 5' RACE reads anew with MiXCR; each CDR3 protein has one entry. The table shows hundreds of thousands of distinct CDR3 sequences, with around 25% occurring only once. The same sample was also used in a study of T cells of mothers and their children. That source notes: The people who donated were a few healthy Caucasian mothers and their six children. It was related mother-child pairs that showed slightly higher overlap than unrelated pairs, without reaching significance.

The V and J genes are TRBV7-6 and TRBJ1-2; D gene uncertain. The source of this sequence is a boy aged 10-17 years in good health. Sequenced: blood. CDR3 in DNA: TGTGCCAGCAGCCCTGGGCGGGGTTCTAACTATGGCTACACCTTC. Encoded protein: CASSPGRGSNYGYTF.